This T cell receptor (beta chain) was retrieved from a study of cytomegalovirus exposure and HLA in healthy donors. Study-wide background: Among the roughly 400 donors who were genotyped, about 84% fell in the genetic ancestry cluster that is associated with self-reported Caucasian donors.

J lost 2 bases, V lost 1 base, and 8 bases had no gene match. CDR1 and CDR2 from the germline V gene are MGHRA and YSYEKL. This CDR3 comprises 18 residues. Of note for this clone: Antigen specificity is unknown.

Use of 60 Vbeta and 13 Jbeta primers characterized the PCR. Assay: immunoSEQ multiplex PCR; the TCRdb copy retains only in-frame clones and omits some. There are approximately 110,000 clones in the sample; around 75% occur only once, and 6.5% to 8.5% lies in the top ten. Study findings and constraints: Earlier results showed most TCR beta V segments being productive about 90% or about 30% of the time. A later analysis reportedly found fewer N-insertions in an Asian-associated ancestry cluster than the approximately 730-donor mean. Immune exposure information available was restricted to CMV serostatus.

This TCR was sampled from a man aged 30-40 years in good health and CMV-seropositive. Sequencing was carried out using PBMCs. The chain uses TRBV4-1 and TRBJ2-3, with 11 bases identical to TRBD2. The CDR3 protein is CASSQVFTSGGFTDTQYF. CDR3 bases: TGCGCCAGCAGCCAAGTTTTTACTAGCGGGGGATTCACAGATACGCAGTATTTT.